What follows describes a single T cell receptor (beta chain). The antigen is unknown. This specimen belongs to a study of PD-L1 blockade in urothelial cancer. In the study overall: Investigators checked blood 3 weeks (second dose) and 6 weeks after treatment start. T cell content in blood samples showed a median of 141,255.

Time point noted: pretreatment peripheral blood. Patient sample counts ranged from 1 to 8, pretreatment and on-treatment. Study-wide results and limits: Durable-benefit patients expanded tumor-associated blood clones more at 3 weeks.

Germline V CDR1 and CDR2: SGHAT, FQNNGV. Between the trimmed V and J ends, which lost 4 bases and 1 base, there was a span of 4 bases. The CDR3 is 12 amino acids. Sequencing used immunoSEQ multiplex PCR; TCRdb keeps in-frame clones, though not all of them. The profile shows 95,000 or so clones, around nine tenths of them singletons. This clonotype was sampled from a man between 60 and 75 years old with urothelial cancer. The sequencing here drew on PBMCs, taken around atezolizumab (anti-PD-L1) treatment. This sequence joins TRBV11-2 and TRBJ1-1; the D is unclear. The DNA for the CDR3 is TGTGCCAGCAGCTCCGGGAACACTGAAGCTTTCTTT. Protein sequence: CASSSGNTEAFF.